This T cell receptor (beta chain) was found in a study of T cell responses to AZD1222 COVID-19 vaccine. Study-level information: It was second doses at about 4 or about 12 weeks that were pooled. The study, taken as a whole, reports: Targeting of unmutated variant regions was reportedly seen in nearly half of spike-specific TCRs.

Sequencing was performed with immunoSEQ multiplex PCR; in TCRdb, only in-frame clones are kept and a portion is missing. Counted here are roughly 90,000 clones, 80% to 90% occurring once; the ten biggest clones make up 6.3%. In regard to this clone: Its antigen remains unknown.

The source of this sequence is an adult in good health. The starting material was peripheral blood, obtained on day 0 of AZD1222 vaccination.

The CDR3 coding sequence is TGCGCCAGCAGCCAAGATCTGTCAGGGGGCCCCTACACCATATATTTT. Protein sequence: CASSQDLSGGPYTIYF. This chain uses TRBV4-1 with TRBJ1-3; TRBD1 matches 8 bases. The CDR3 has 16 amino acids. Germline V lookup: CDR1 MGHRA, CDR2 YSYEKL. J lost 8 bases, V lost 0 bases, and 9 bases had no gene match.